The 10 T cell receptor beta chains below come from one sample, sequenced in a study of blood T cell repertoires in COVID-19. Assay used: immunoSEQ multiplex PCR; TCRdb lists only in-frame clones, some missing. The data contain hundreds of thousands of clones, 80% to 90% of them singletons. The source material was PBMCs or T cells enriched from blood (not recorded which). Receptors originate from a man aged 18 to 35 who had recovered from COVID-19.

The sample holds one count of this clone. The chain uses TRBV5-1 and TRBJ2-1; 9 nucleotides match TRBD1. Germline CDR1 is SGHRS and CDR2 is YFSETQ. Trimming at V came to 4 bases and at J to 1 base, leaving 3 bases not matched to a gene. The CDR3 runs to 15 residues. The CDR3 nucleotides read TGCGCCAGCAGCGGGGGACAGGGATCCTACAATGAGCAGTTCTTC. It encodes CASSGGQGSYNEQFF.

This rearrangement joins TRBV28 to TRBJ2-5; 8 nucleotides agree with TRBD2. Germline assignment: CDR1 MDHEN and CDR2 SYDVKM. V was pared by 6 bases and J by 0 bases, with 6 bases of the junction left unmatched. The CDR3 covers 15 residues. The CDR3 protein is CASSARGGYQETQYF. The CDR3 nucleotides read TGTGCCAGCAGCGCCCGGGGGGGGTACCAAGAGACCCAGTACTTC.

V and J are TRBV4-2 and TRBJ2-2; D call uncertain. Germline assignment: CDR1 LGHNA and CDR2 YNFKEQ. The CDR3 has 18 amino acids. V lost 0 bases, J lost 0 bases, and 14 bases lay in between. CDR3 region: CASSQEFLSDPNTGELFF. DNA for the CDR3: TGTGCCAGCAGCCAAGAATTTTTGAGCGATCCGAACACCGGGGAGCTGTTTTTT.

V usage is TRBV28 and J usage is TRBJ1-6; TRBD1 matches 8 bases. Germline V CDR1 and CDR2: MDHEN, SYDVKM. CDR3 length equals 15 residues. The V gene end was trimmed by 6 bases and the J gene end by 9 bases; junction bases not matched to a gene: 10. The CDR3 nucleotides read TGTGCCAGCAGGGCCTCCGGGACAGGTGCTTCACCCCTCCACTTT. Translating gives CASRASGTGASPLHF.

The chain combines TRBV28 with TRBJ1-1; a possible D gene is TRBD1 (5 bases). Looked up from germline, CDR1 is MDHEN and CDR2 is SYDVKM. Trimming took off 3 bases at V and 8 bases at J, with 19 bases between the two ends. This CDR3 spans 15 amino acids. The CDR3 DNA follows: TGTGCCAGCAGTTTTAATGTTGGGGTAGGGGCCGAAGCTTTCTTT. This codes for CASSFNVGVGAEAFF.

This rearrangement joins TRBV21-1 to TRBJ1-5; TRBD1, as called in the table, went unchecked against the DNA. TRBV21-1 is described as a pseudogene. This CDR3 is 16 amino acids long. This CDR3 reads CASSESDRSPNQPQHF. The CDR3 DNA sequence: TGTGCCAGCAGCGAAAGTGACAGAAGTCCCAATCAGCCCCAGCATTTT.

The CDR3 DNA follows: TGTGCCAGCAGTTACCCTCCCGGGGGTAGGAGCTCCTACAATGAGCAGTTCTTC. Encoded protein: CASSYPPGGRSSYNEQFF. The chain couples TRBV6-2 or TRBV6-3 to TRBJ2-1; tentatively, D is TRBD2 (6 bases). Trimming stripped 2 bases from V and 0 bases from J, with 17 bases between. The CDR3 consists of 18 residues. Germline V gene data show CDR1 as MNHEY and CDR2 as SVGEGT.

The chain joins TRBV27 to TRBJ2-3; possibly TRBD1 for D (8 bases). CDR1 is MNHEY and CDR2 is SMNVEV in the germline V gene (reference sequence). V lost 5 bases and J lost 3, with 15 bases in between. CDR3 length equals 15 residues. As DNA, the CDR3 is TGTGCCAGCAGTCCACAGGGGGGGGTTACAGATACGCAGTATTTT. Protein product: CASSPQGGVTDTQYF.

The chain carries TRBV30 and TRBJ2-1; 11 bases align to TRBD2. Trimming took 0 bases from V and 0 from J; bases not matched to a gene: 10. The CDR3 loop spans 19 amino acids. Germline V gene sequence: CDR1 GTSNPN, CDR2 SVGIG (reference sequence). CDR3 DNA sequence: TGTGCCTGGAGTGTACGGGGTAGCGGGAGGGCCAGCTCCTACAATGAGCAGTTCTTC. As protein: CAWSVRGSGRASSYNEQFF.

This clone was counted once. One end of the junction is discordant with germline, which a read error may explain. The chain carries TRBV13 and TRBJ1-1; 7 positions match TRBD1. Per germline, CDR1 PRHDT and CDR2 FYEKMQ (reference sequence). This CDR3 is 14 amino acids long. The CDR3 here is CASSLGQANTEAFF. CDR3 coding DNA: TGTGCCAGCAGCCTAGGACAGGCGAACACTGAAGCTTTCTTT.